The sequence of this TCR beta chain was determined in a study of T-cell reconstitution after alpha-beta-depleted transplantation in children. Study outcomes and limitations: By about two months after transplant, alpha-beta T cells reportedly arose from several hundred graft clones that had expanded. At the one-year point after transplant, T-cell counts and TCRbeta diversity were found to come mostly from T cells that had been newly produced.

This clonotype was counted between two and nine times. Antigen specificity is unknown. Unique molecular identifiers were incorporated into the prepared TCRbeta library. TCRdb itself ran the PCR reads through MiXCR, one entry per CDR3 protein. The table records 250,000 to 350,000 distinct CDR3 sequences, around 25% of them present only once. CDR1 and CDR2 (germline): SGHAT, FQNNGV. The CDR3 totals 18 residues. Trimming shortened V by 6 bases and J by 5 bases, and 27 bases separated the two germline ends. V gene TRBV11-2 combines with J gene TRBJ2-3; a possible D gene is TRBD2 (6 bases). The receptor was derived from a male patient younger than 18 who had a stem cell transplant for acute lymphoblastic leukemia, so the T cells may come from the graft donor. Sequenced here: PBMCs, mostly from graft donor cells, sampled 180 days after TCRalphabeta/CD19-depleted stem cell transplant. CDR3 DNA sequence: TGTGCCAGCAGTTGGCTAGGGCTGATGACTAGTACAATAGATACGCAGTATTTT. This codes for CASSWLGLMTSTIDTQYF.